This is a list of T cell receptor beta chains from one sample in a study of neurological immune-mediated disorders. MiXCR, applied by TCRdb to the 5' RACE reads, yields one record per CDR3 protein. This sample carries roughly 46,000 distinct CDR3 sequences, about 2% of them seen once, and the ten largest clones take 2% to 2.5%. The sequencing input was PBMCs. The receptors come from a woman aged 35 to 49 with multiple sclerosis. The CDR3 runs from the conserved cysteine through the conserved F or W. A D gene is named only where the DNA matches it firmly. Some rows mark clone size as missing; the rest say once, few, many or name a class of expanded clone.

D gene	clone size	V gene	J gene	CDR3 DNA	CDR3 protein
NA	many	TRBV10-2	TRBJ2-5	TGCGCCAGCTGTAGGACAGACCACCAAGAGACCCAGTACTTC	CASCRTDHQETQYF
TRBD1	many	TRBV7-6	TRBJ2-2	TGTGCCAGCAGCTCAGCCGAGACAGGGGGGCCCGGGGAGCTGTTTTTT	CASSSAETGGPGELFF
TRBD2	many	TRBV10-3	TRBJ2-1	TGTGCCATCAGTGAGTCAAGCGGGGGCTACAATGAGCAGTTCTTC	CAISESSGGYNEQFF
NA	many	TRBV7-2	TRBJ1-2	TGTGCCAGCAGCTTCACAACAGGGAACTATGGCTACACCTTC	CASSFTTGNYGYTF
TRBD1	many	TRBV10-3	TRBJ1-1	TGTGCCATCAGTGAACAGGGGGGCACTGAAGCTTTCTTT	CAISEQGGTEAFF
NA	many	TRBV28	TRBJ2-7	TGTGCCAGCAGCTGGGGCTACGAGCAGTACTTC	CASSWGYEQYF
NA	many	TRBV20-1	TRBJ2-7	TGCAGTGCCTCTCAGGGGACGAGGAACGAGCAGTACTTC	CSASQGTRNEQYF
NA	many	TRBV24-1	TRBJ2-1	TGTGCCACCAGTGGCCGGGGCGCGGTCCACAATGAGCAGTTCTTC	CATSGRGAVHNEQFF
TRBD2	many	TRBV6-5	TRBJ2-1	TGTGCCAGCAGTCTAGCGGGGGGTCCCAATGAGCAGTTCTTC	CASSLAGGPNEQFF
TRBD2	many	TRBV12-3/TRBV12-4	TRBJ2-3	TGTGCCAGCAGTCCGGGACTAGCGGGGGGCGAGACGCAGTATTTT	CASSPGLAGGETQYF
NA	many	TRBV6-5	TRBJ2-1	TGTGCCAGCAGTTACCGCGATAAGGGGAGCCAGTTCTTC	CASSYRDKGSQFF
TRBD2	NA	TRBV5-4	TRBJ2-1	TGTGCCAGCAGCCCTAGGACTAGCGGGGGGCCACGGGAGCAGTTCTTC	CASSPRTSGGPREQFF
NA	many	TRBV29-1	TRBJ2-3	TGCAGCGTTGAGGTAGCGTCGGCAGATACGCAGTATTTT	CSVEVASADTQYF
TRBD1	many	TRBV7-6	TRBJ2-3	TGTGCCAGCAGCCACGGACAGGGATCAGATACGCAGTATTTT	CASSHGQGSDTQYF
TRBD1	many	TRBV6-9	TRBJ2-6	TGTGCCAGCAGTTCCCGGAGGCAGGGGGAATCTGGGGCCAACGTCCTGACTTTC	CASSSRRQGESGANVLTF
NA	many	TRBV7-7	TRBJ2-3	TGTGCCAGCAGCTCCCTGACCACAGATACGCAGTATTTT	CASSSLTTDTQYF
NA	many	TRBV20-1	TRBJ2-7	TGCAGTGCTTCCAGGGGAACCTACGAGCAGTACTTC	CSASRGTYEQYF
NA	NA	TRBV4-1	TRBJ1-1	TGCGCCAGCAGCCAAGGGACGGGGCTATGGATTCGGAGACGGGGGAACACTGAAGCTTTCTTT	CASSQGTGLWIRRRGNTEAFF
NA	NA	TRBV20-1	TRBJ1-1	TGCAGTGCCGCGACGGGGCGAACTGAAGCTTTCTTT	CSAATGRTEAFF
TRBD1	many	TRBV7-9	TRBJ2-3	TGTGCCAGCAGCTCTCGGGACAGGGAGACAGATACGCAGTATTTT	CASSSRDRETDTQYF
NA	many	TRBV5-1	TRBJ1-5	TGCGCCAGCAGTTACGACGGGCTTCGTCAGCCCCAGCATTTT	CASSYDGLRQPQHF
NA	many	TRBV19	TRBJ1-5	TGTGCCAGTAATCCTGACAGAGATCAGCCCCAGCATTTT	CASNPDRDQPQHF
NA	many	TRBV3-1	TRBJ1-6	TGTGCCAGCAGCCTCCTAGGGTATAATTCACCCCTCCACTTT	CASSLLGYNSPLHF
NA	many	TRBV9	TRBJ2-3	TGTGCCAGCAGCGTAGAAGGAGCGGACAGCACAGATACGCAGTATTTT	CASSVEGADSTDTQYF
TRBD2	NA	TRBV24-1	TRBJ2-3	TGTGAAACCGCGGGGGAAGATACGCAGTATTTT	CETAGEDTQYF
NA	NA	TRBV20-1	TRBJ2-3	TGCAGTGCTAGAGCCCCAGGAGGTCACACAGATACGCAGTATTTT	CSARAPGGHTDTQYF
NA	NA	TRBV18	TRBJ1-5	TGTGCCAGCTCACCAGGGGGTAGCGATCAGCCCCAGCATTTT	CASSPGGSDQPQHF